These 21 T cell receptor beta chains originate from one sample sequenced in a study of blood T cells in healthy people across ages. With a J-beta primer mix and a sample-barcoded 5' primer, a second PCR ran about 7 to 12 cycles. TCRdb re-called the 5' RACE reads with MiXCR, one entry per CDR3 protein. The sample contains some 1 million distinct CDR3 sequences, 45% of which appear only once. The source material was blood. The receptors come from a woman aged 55-69 years in good health.

There are a few counts of this clonotype. This chain connects TRBV6-5 to TRBJ2-3, with TRBD1 as a possible D gene (6 bases). The V and J ends lost 4 bases and 2 bases respectively, with 19 bases between them. The CDR3 contains 17 residues. Per the germline V gene, CDR1 is MNHEY and CDR2 is SVGAGI. Here the CDR3 reads CASSSKTLQGSTDTQYF. The CDR3 bases are TGTGCCAGCAGTTCCAAGACCCTTCAGGGGTCCACAGATACGCAGTATTTT.

This clonotype was seen a handful of times. As DNA, the CDR3 is TGTGCCAGCAGCGTAGGGGGCGGGAGTACGTCCGAGCAGTACTTC. Translated: CASSVGGGSTSEQYF. This chain uses TRBV9 with TRBJ2-7; 7 nucleotides line up with TRBD2. Germline CDR1 reads SGDLS; CDR2 reads YYNGEE. The V and J ends lost 0 bases and 6 bases, in that order; junction bases with no gene match: 9. The length of the CDR3 is 15 residues.

This chain links TRBV29-1 with TRBJ2-5, with unresolved D. Germline V lookup: CDR1 SQVTM, CDR2 ANQGSEA. Trimming shortened V by 7 bases and J by 4 bases, and 19 bases separated the two germline ends. There are 14 residues in the CDR3. The CDR3 protein is CSARVYEVAETQYF. Here the CDR3 DNA reads TGCAGCGCTCGGGTCTACGAAGTTGCAGAGACCCAGTACTTC.

This clonotype has more than one count but fewer than ten. The rearrangement links TRBV7-8 to TRBJ2-1; D is perhaps TRBD1 (6 bases). The CDR3 contains 15 residues. The germline V and J ends were trimmed by 2 bases and 8 bases, with 16 bases remaining between them. CDR1 and CDR2 from the germline V gene are SGHVS and FQNEAQ. CDR3 protein: CASSLRARGRDEQFF. DNA for the CDR3: TGTGCCAGCAGCTTAAGGGCCAGGGGTAGGGATGAGCAGTTCTTC.

This clonotype showed up just a few times. V and J are TRBV7-9 and TRBJ2-7; D perhaps matches TRBD1 (5 bases). CDR3 size: 14 residues. Germline V lookup: CDR1 SEHNR, CDR2 FQNEAQ (reference sequence). Trimming removed 3 bases at V and 2 bases at J, with 11 bases between. The CDR3 loop reads CASSFIVRAYEQYF. For the CDR3, the DNA is TGTGCCAGCAGCTTTATAGTCAGGGCCTACGAGCAGTACTTC.

This clonotype was seen a few times. The rearrangement uses TRBV27 and TRBJ2-5; D is unclear. The CDR3 totals 13 residues. The V end lost 6 bases, the J end lost 0 bases, and 8 bases lay between the germline ends. Germline V CDR1 and CDR2: MNHEY, SMNVEV (reference sequence). The DNA of the CDR3 is TGTGCCAGCAGGCGGACCAACCAAGAGACCCAGTACTTC. The encoded protein is CASRRTNQETQYF.

The chain couples TRBV20-1 to TRBJ1-6; 7 bases line up with TRBD1. V was pared by 0 bases and J by 9 bases, with 2 bases of the junction left unmatched. CDR3 size: 13 residues. The V gene's germline CDR1 is DFQATT and CDR2 SNEGSKA (reference sequence). Here the CDR3 DNA reads TGCAGTGCTAGAGAAACAGGGGTTTCACCCCTCCACTTT. The encoded protein is CSARETGVSPLHF.

The chain has TRBV5-5 and TRBJ2-5; D call uncertain. Trimming took 0 bases from V and 5 from J, leaving 11 bases between them. The germline V gene encodes CDR1 SGHKS and CDR2 YYEKEE (reference sequence). The CDR3 is made up of 14 amino acids. Written as DNA, the CDR3 is TGTGCCAGCAGCTTGGGATTAACAGAGGAGACCCAGTACTTC. Translated, it gives CASSLGLTEETQYF.

The rearrangement uses TRBV5-1 and TRBJ2-1, with a weak D call TRBD2 (5 bases). Trimming took 4 bases from V and 7 from J, leaving 12 bases between them. Germline CDR1 is SGHRS and CDR2 is YFSETQ. The length of the CDR3 is 13 residues. The CDR3, as DNA: TGCGCCAGCAGCAGCGGACGCGTAAATGAGCAGTTCTTC. This translates into CASSSGRVNEQFF.

This clonotype has just a few counts. The chain is built from TRBV5-1 and TRBJ2-7; 10 bases line up with TRBD2. Trimming at V came to 1 base and at J to 7 bases, leaving 14 bases not matched to a gene. This CDR3 spans 17 amino acids. From germline, CDR1 is SGHRS and CDR2 YFSETQ. CDR3 nucleotide sequence: TGCGCCAGCAGCTTGACGGGAGCTAGCGGGAGAGGAGGGGAGCAGTACTTC. Protein: CASSLTGASGRGGEQYF. The complete variable domain, with remaining parts taken from reference TRBV5-1 and TRBJ2-7, reads KAGVTQTPRYLIKTRGQQVTLSCSPISGHRSVSWYQQTPGQGLQFLFEYFSETQRNKGNFPGRFSGRQFSNSRSEMNVSTLELGDSALYLCASSLTGASGRGGEQYFGPGTRLTVT.

The chain combines TRBV7-9 with TRBJ2-7; a weak D match, TRBD2 (6 bases). The germline V gene has CDR1 SEHNR and CDR2 FQNEAQ (reference sequence). This CDR3 has 19 amino acids. Trimming removed 3 bases from V and 1 base from J, with 25 bases in between. This CDR3 is CASSLSGTALKAGSYEQYF. As DNA, the CDR3 is TGTGCCAGCAGCTTGTCCGGGACGGCACTGAAAGCGGGTTCCTACGAGCAGTACTTC.

This clonotype was detected only a few times. V gene TRBV3-1 combines with J gene TRBJ2-5; TRBD2 matches 10 bases. The V and J ends lost 0 bases and 2 bases, in that order; junction bases with no gene match: 3. The CDR3 extends over 16 amino acids. Germline V lookup: CDR1 LGHDT, CDR2 YNNKEL (reference sequence). CDR3 nucleotides: TGTGCCAGCAGCCAAGATCCACTAGCGGGACAAGAGACCCAGTACTTC. It yields the protein CASSQDPLAGQETQYF.

This clonotype was seen more than once but under ten times. The genes are TRBV6-5 and TRBJ2-3; 8 bases map to TRBD1. The CDR3 runs 13 residues. J was trimmed by 4 bases and V by 6 bases; bases with no gene match: 3. CDR1 and CDR2 (germline): MNHEY, SVGAGI. CDR3 amino acids: CASRTGAADTQYF. DNA of the CDR3: TGTGCCAGCAGGACAGGGGCGGCAGATACGCAGTATTTT.

The chain is built from TRBV4-1 and TRBJ2-3; 8 bases align to TRBD2. This CDR3 comprises 14 residues. Germline V gene data show CDR1 as MGHRA and CDR2 as YSYEKL. V lost 1 base to trimming and J lost 6 bases; unmatched junction nucleotides: 3. The CDR3: CASSQGGGYDTQYF. The CDR3 bases are TGCGCCAGCAGCCAAGGCGGGGGGTATGATACGCAGTATTTT.

This clonotype was seen a handful of times. The chain joins TRBV29-1 to TRBJ2-7; D not certain. V lost 6 bases, J lost 4 bases, and 16 bases lay in between. In germline, CDR1 is SQVTM, CDR2 ANQGSEA. The CDR3 is 13 residues long. CDR3 sequence (DNA): TGCAGCGTCGCCTACCCGGACGGATACGAGCAGTACTTC. It is translated as CSVAYPDGYEQYF.

This clonotype has a handful of counts. V and J are TRBV9 and TRBJ2-7, with a tentative D call TRBD1 (5 bases). The CDR3 sequence is 14 residues long. V lost 4 bases, J lost 1 base, and 12 bases lay in between. The V gene's germline CDR1 is SGDLS and CDR2 YYNGEE. CDR3 protein: CASSQHRFSYEQYF. For the CDR3, the DNA is TGTGCCAGCAGCCAACACAGGTTTTCCTACGAGCAGTACTTC.

This clonotype occurred once. The J gene is TRBJ1-5, the V gene TRBV12-3 or TRBV12-4, with D perhaps matching TRBD1 (5 bases). V gave up 4 bases and J gave up 8 bases, with 6 bases separating them. The CDR3 has 11 amino acids. The CDR3 spells CASSWGEPQHF. The DNA for the CDR3 is TGTGCCAGCAGTTGGGGGGAGCCCCAGCATTTT.

The table lists this clonotype with a few counts. The chain is built from TRBV3-1 and TRBJ2-1; D not certain. Germline values: CDR1 LGHDT, CDR2 YNNKEL (reference sequence). The CDR3 is made up of 13 amino acids. V dropped 1 base and J dropped 7 bases, with 8 bases sitting between them. The CDR3 DNA is TGTGCCAGCAGCCAAGTGGCCCCTAATGAGCAGTTCTTC. It translates to CASSQVAPNEQFF.

This chain connects TRBV20-1 to TRBJ2-3; D gene ambiguous. The CDR3 sequence is 13 residues long. Per the germline V gene, CDR1 is DFQATT and CDR2 is SNEGSKA (reference sequence). V gave up 2 bases and J gave up 1 base, with 7 bases separating them. The CDR3 nucleotides read TGCAGTGCTAGACATCCTCGCACAGATACGCAGTATTTT. Translating it yields CSARHPRTDTQYF.

This clonotype was picked up a small number of times. The V gene is TRBV6-2 or TRBV6-3, the J gene TRBJ1-6; no definite D call. Looked up from germline, CDR1 is MNHEY and CDR2 is SVGEGT. The V end lost 2 bases, the J end lost 0 bases, and 8 bases lay between the germline ends. The CDR3 contains 16 residues. The CDR3 DNA sequence: TGTGCCAGCAGTTACCGTCCAGGCTCCTATAATTCACCCCTCCACTTT. Protein sequence: CASSYRPGSYNSPLHF.

The chain has TRBV5-1 and TRBJ2-7; the D is unclear. From germline, CDR1 is SGHRS and CDR2 YFSETQ. The CDR3 loop spans 14 amino acids. V lost 3 bases to trimming and J lost 2 bases, with 12 bases between them. Here the CDR3 DNA reads TGCGCCAGCAGCTCTCTAAAAGGTCCCTACGAGCAGTACTTC. Protein product: CASSSLKGPYEQYF. Looking up the rest from reference TRBV5-1 and TRBJ2-7 gives the full variable domain: KAGVTQTPRYLIKTRGQQVTLSCSPISGHRSVSWYQQTPGQGLQFLFEYFSETQRNKGNFPGRFSGRQFSNSRSEMNVSTLELGDSALYLCASSSLKGPYEQYFGPGTRLTVT.